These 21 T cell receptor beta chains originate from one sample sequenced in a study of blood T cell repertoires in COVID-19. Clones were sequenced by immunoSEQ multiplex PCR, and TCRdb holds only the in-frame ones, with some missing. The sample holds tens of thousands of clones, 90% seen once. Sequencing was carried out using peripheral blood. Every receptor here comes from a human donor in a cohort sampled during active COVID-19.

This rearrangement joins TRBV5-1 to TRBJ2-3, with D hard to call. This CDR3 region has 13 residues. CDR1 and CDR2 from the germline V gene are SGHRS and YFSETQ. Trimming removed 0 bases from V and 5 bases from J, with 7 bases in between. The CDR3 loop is CASSLAGRDTQYF. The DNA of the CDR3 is TGCGCCAGCAGCTTGGCTGGGCGAGATACGCAGTATTTT.

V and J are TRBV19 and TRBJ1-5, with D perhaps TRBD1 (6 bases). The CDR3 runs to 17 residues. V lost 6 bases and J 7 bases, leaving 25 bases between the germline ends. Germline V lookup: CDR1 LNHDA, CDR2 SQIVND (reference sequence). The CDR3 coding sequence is TGTGCCAGTAGCCGATATCAACAGGGAACCTCCAGACAGCCCCAGCATTTT. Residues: CASSRYQQGTSRQPQHF.

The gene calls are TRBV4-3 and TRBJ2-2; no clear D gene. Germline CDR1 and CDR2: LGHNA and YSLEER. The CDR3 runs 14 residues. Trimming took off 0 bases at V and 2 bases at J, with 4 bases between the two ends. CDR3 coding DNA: TGCGCCAGCAGCCAAGACGGTAACACCGGGGAGCTGTTTTTT. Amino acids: CASSQDGNTGELFF.

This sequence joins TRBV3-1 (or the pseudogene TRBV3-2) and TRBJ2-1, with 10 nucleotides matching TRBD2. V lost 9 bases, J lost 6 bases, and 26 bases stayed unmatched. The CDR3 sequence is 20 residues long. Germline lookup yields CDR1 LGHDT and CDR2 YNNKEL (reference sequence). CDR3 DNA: TGTGCCAGACCCCACGGGGGGCGAGCGGGAGGGGAAACCGACTCCAATGAGCAGTTCTTC. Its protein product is CARPHGGRAGGETDSNEQFF.

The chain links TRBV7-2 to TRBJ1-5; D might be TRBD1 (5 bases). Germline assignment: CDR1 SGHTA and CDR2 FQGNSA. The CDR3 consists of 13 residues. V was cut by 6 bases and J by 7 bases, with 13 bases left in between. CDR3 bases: TGTGCCAGCAGTACGGGGGAACGGCAGCCCCAGCATTTT. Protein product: CASSTGERQPQHF.

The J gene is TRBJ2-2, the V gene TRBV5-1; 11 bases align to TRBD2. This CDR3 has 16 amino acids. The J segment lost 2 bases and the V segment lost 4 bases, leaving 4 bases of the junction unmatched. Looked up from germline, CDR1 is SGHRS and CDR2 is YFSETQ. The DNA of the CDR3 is TGCGCCAGCAGCCTGGGGACTAGCGGTAACACCGGGGAGCTGTTTTTT. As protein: CASSLGTSGNTGELFF.

CDR3 residues: CASSQQTGGTGNTIYF. As DNA, the CDR3 is TGTGCCAGCAGCCAACAGACAGGGGGAACTGGAAACACCATATATTTT. V usage is TRBV4-2 and J usage is TRBJ1-3; TRBD1 matches 9 bases. Germline assignment: CDR1 LGHNA and CDR2 YNFKEQ. After removal of 2 bases from V and 2 bases from J, the junction contained 4 bases not matched to a gene. There are 16 residues in the CDR3.

CDR3 in amino acids: CASIWTSGYEQYF. For the CDR3, the DNA is TGTGCCAGCATTTGGACTAGCGGCTACGAGCAGTACTTC. This rearrangement joins TRBV2 to TRBJ2-7, with 10 bases lining up with TRBD2. This CDR3 contains 13 residues. The germline CDR1 and CDR2 sequences are SNHLY and FYNNEI. The junction had 3 bases not matched to a gene; V was cut back by 7 bases and J by 3 bases.

The CDR3 sequence is CASSMGAHTDTQYF. The DNA for the CDR3 is TGTGCCAGTAGTATGGGGGCCCACACAGATACGCAGTATTTT. The V gene is TRBV19, the J gene TRBJ2-3, with a tentative D call TRBD1 (6 bases). The CDR3 loop spans 14 amino acids. The germline CDR1 and CDR2 sequences are LNHDA and SQIVND (reference sequence). The V end lost 3 bases, the J end lost 2 bases, and 9 bases lay between the germline ends.

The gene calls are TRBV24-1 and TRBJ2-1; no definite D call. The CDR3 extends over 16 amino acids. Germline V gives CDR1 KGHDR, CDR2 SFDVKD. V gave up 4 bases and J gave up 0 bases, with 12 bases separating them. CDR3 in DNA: TGTGCCACCAGTGACACAGTACAGAGCTCCTACAATGAGCAGTTCTTC. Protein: CATSDTVQSSYNEQFF.

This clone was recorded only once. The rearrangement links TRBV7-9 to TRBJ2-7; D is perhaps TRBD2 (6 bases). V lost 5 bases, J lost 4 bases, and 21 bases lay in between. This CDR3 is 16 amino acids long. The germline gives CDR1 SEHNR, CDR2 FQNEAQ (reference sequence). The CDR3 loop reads CASSEPRRGLGYEQYF. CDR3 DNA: TGTGCCAGCAGCGAGCCTAGGCGGGGCCTGGGGTACGAGCAGTACTTC.

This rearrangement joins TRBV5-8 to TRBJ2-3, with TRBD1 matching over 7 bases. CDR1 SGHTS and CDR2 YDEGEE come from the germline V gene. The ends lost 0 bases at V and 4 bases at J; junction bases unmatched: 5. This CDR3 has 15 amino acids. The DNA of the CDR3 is TGTGCCAGCAGCTTGGTTTTACAGGGGTCAGATACGCAGTATTTT. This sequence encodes CASSLVLQGSDTQYF.

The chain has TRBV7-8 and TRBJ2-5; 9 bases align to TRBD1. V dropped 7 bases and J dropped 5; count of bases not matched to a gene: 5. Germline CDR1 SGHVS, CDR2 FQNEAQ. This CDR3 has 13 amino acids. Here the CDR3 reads CASNQGQGETQYF. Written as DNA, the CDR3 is TGTGCCAGCAACCAAGGACAGGGGGAGACCCAGTACTTC.

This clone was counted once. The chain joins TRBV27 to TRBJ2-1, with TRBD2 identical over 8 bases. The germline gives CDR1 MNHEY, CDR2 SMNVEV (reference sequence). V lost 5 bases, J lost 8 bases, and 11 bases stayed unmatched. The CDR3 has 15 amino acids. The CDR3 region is CASSPWREVLDEQFF. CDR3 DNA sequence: TGTGCCAGCAGTCCGTGGCGGGAGGTTCTAGATGAGCAGTTCTTC.

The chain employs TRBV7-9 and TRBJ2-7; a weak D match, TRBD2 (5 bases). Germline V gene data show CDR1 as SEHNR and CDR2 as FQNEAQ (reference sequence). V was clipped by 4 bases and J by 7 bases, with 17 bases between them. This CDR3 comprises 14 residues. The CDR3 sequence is CASSSRGSDGEQYF. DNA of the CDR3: TGTGCCAGCAGCTCCCGGGGAAGTGATGGGGAGCAGTACTTC.

DNA of the CDR3: TGTGCCAGCAGCCAAGAATCAGCGGGACCCTACAATGAGCAGTTCTTC. Translating gives CASSQESAGPYNEQFF. The chain couples TRBV4-2 to TRBJ2-1, with 7 bases identical to TRBD2. Germline trimming cut 0 bases from V and 2 bases from J; bases unmatched to any gene: 4. This CDR3 region has 16 residues. CDR1 is LGHNA and CDR2 is YNFKEQ in the germline V gene.

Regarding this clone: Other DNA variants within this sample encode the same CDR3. The CDR3 sequence is CASSLGTGSYNEQFF. DNA of the CDR3: TGTGCCAGCAGCTTGGGGACAGGCTCCTACAATGAGCAGTTCTTC. This sequence joins TRBV5-8 and TRBJ2-1, with 7 bases lining up with TRBD1. Unmatched junction bases numbered 0, after V lost 0 bases and J lost 0 bases. This CDR3 region has 15 residues. CDR1 SGHTS and CDR2 YDEGEE come from the germline V gene.

As DNA, the CDR3 is TGTGCCAGCAGACCGGGACAGGGGAGGGGAGAGACCCAGTACTTC. Its translation is CASRPGQGRGETQYF. The genes are TRBV6-5 and TRBJ2-5; 10 bases fit TRBD1. The CDR3 is 15 amino acids. Losses at the gene ends were 6 bases for V and 4 bases for J; bases not matched to a gene: 8. CDR1 is MNHEY and CDR2 is SVGAGI in the germline V gene.

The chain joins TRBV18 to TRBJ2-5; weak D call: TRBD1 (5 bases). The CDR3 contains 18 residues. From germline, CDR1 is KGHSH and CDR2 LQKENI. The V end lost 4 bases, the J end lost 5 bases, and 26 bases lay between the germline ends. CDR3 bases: TGTGCCAGCTCACTCCTGCCACAAGGGGTAGGCTTTATTGAGACCCAGTACTTC. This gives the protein CASSLLPQGVGFIETQYF.

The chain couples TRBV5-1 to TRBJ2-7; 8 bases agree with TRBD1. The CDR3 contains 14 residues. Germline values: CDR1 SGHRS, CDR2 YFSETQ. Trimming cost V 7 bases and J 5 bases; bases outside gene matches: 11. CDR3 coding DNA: TGCGCCAGCTACCCTGGACAGGGCTTCGACGAGCAGTACTTC. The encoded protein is CASYPGQGFDEQYF.

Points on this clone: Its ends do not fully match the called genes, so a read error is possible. CDR3 bases: TGTGCCATCAGTGAGCTTGGCACAGAACCGGTGGGGCTCTTC. Translated, it gives CAISELGTEPVGLF. V and J are TRBV10-3 and TRBJ2-1; D might be TRBD1 (5 bases). Germline CDR1 and CDR2: ENHRY and SYGVKD. The length of the CDR3 is 14 residues.